Listed below are T cell receptor beta chains from one sample, sequenced in a study of vaccination effects on CD4 cells after COVID-19. No antigen has been assigned to these receptors. Generated by immunoSEQ multiplex PCR, the TCRdb table keeps only in-frame clones and is missing some. The profile shows tens of thousands of clones, under 75% of them singletons. The specimen comprised CD4+ T cells from PBMCs cultured with HCoV-OC43 spike peptides, sampled before COVID-19 vaccination. All receptors derive from a human donor who received a COVID-19 vaccine. Each CDR3 is given with its conserved first and last residue.

J	V	CDR3
TRBJ2-5	TRBV28	CASSSAGGPLQTQYF
TRBJ1-2	TRBV18	CASSAPGVRVSYGYTF
TRBJ1-6	TRBV5-4	CASSLVSSYNSPLHF
TRBJ1-1	TRBV28	CASNEGDTEAFF
TRBJ2-5	TRBV3-1/TRBV3-2	CASSPNWTGRETQYF
TRBJ1-2	TRBV4-2	CASSQDIAGRPDYGYTF
TRBJ2-1	TRBV9	CASSVEGDSYNEQFF
TRBJ1-2	TRBV5-1	CASSGRASTNYGYTF
TRBJ1-1	TRBV13	CASSLVGYGTEAFF
TRBJ1-3	TRBV5-1	CASSLVGQGRNTAGGTIYF
TRBJ1-2	TRBV20-1	CSASGPRVPNYGYTF
TRBJ1-2	TRBV14	CASSQALKGANYGYTF
TRBJ2-3	TRBV6-2/TRBV6-3	CASTPPEGVDTQYF
TRBJ2-3	TRBV24-1	CATSDLRGSTDTQYF
TRBJ1-1	TRBV9	CASSVRLGEAFF
TRBJ1-2	TRBV6-5	CASSPSTYYGYTF
TRBJ1-4	TRBV10-1	CASRTGPGEKLFF
TRBJ1-4	TRBV5-6	CASSLREGAEKLFF
TRBJ1-3	TRBV5-6	CASSLEGAGGNTIYF
TRBJ1-2	TRBV14	CASSPGSLGYGYTF
TRBJ1-3	TRBV6-5	CASSLTGFSGNTIYF
TRBJ1-4	TRBV19	CASSQTGFGPNEKLFF
TRBJ1-6	TRBV25-1	CASNQGGLDSPLHF
TRBJ1-2	TRBV28	CASSYPTRGYTF
TRBJ2-4	TRBV4-3	CASGSGGRGNIQYF
TRBJ1-1	TRBV7-3	CASSRQQGAEAFF
TRBJ2-2	TRBV2	CASSVEVPGELFF
TRBJ1-4	TRBV5-1	CASSLDATNEKLFF
TRBJ1-1	TRBV29-1	CSHNGKTGGEIGAFF
TRBJ2-5	TRBV19	CASGTGVLETQYF
TRBJ2-2	TRBV19	CASSTPTPLAGGRGGELFF
TRBJ1-2	TRBV5-1	CASSLGLAYGYTF
TRBJ2-2	TRBV19	CASSIQGKTGELFF
TRBJ1-1	TRBV5-6	CASSLAGRGDTEAFF
TRBJ2-3	TRBV5-1	CASSSGGVYTDTQYF
TRBJ1-2	TRBV14	CASSPGTNYGYTF
TRBJ2-2	TRBV5-1	CASSLEATGELFF
TRBJ2-5	TRBV19	CASSLSGAAIMGETQYF
TRBJ1-1	TRBV10-1	CASSESGQPKAFF